This entry lists 26 T cell receptor beta chains sequenced from one sample in a study of blood T cells in healthy people across ages. A sample-barcoded 5' primer and a J-beta primer mix were used in a second PCR of about 6 to 12 cycles. MiXCR, run by TCRdb on the 5' RACE reads, gives a single entry per CDR3 protein. In the table there are 550,000 to 800,000 distinct CDR3 sequences, roughly 32% of which are singletons. Sequenced input: blood. These receptors came from an elderly woman in good health.

A note on this clonotype: A much larger clone sits a single nucleotide away, making a read error possible. The chain has TRBV5-1 and TRBJ1-1, with 8 bases aligning to TRBD1. The V gene's germline CDR1 is SGHRS and CDR2 YFSETQ. The CDR3 is made up of 15 amino acids. Trimming removed 4 bases from V and 4 bases from J; junction bases left unmatched: 9. For the CDR3, the DNA is TGCGCCAGCAGCCATGACAGGGGATCGCGCACTGAAGCTTTCTTT. Translation: CASSHDRGSRTEAFF.

The chain is built from TRBV18 and TRBJ1-2; TRBD1 matches at 10 bases. V gave up 3 bases and J gave up 6 bases; unmatched junction bases: 7. CDR3 size: 15 residues. CDR1 KGHSH and CDR2 LQKENI come from the germline V gene. The CDR3 DNA sequence: TGTGCCAGCTCACCCCCGGGACAGGGGACCCATGGCTACACCTTC. It is translated as CASSPPGQGTHGYTF.

The V gene is TRBV9, the J gene TRBJ1-3; D gene unclear. The CDR3 spans 17 residues. The V end was cut by 0 bases, the J end by 0 bases, with 13 bases between. Germline V lookup: CDR1 SGDLS, CDR2 YYNGEE. In DNA form, the CDR3 reads TGTGCCAGCAGCGTAGCACCCCTCCCGGACTCTGGAAACACCATATATTTT. This gives the protein CASSVAPLPDSGNTIYF.

This clonotype was seen many times. The rearrangement uses TRBV15 and TRBJ2-7, with 9 bases aligning to TRBD2. This CDR3 is 15 amino acids long. V lost 0 bases, J lost 5 bases, and 5 bases stayed unmatched. Germline loops: CDR1 LNHNV, CDR2 YYDKDF (reference sequence). CDR3 in DNA: TGTGCCACCAGCAGAGATAAGCGGGGGGTCAACGAGCAGTACTTC. The encoded protein is CATSRDKRGVNEQYF.

In this sample, this clonotype turned up many times. The chain couples TRBV27 to TRBJ1-4, with D perhaps TRBD1 (6 bases). CDR1 is MNHEY and CDR2 is SMNVEV in the germline V gene (reference sequence). V lost 6 bases, J lost 6 bases, and 17 bases lay in between. CDR3 length: 15 residues. CDR3 nucleotide sequence: TGTGCCAGCAGCCTGAGGACAGTTAGAGATGAAAAACTGTTTTTT. Protein product: CASSLRTVRDEKLFF.

This clonotype was counted many times. V is TRBV5-1 and J is TRBJ2-3, with D perhaps TRBD2 (6 bases). CDR1 and CDR2 from the germline V gene are SGHRS and YFSETQ. Between the trimmed V and J ends, which lost 0 bases and 4 bases, there was a span of 9 bases. The length of the CDR3 is 14 residues. CDR3 DNA: TGCGCCAGCAGCTTGGACGGGGGAGCAGATACGCAGTATTTT. Protein sequence: CASSLDGGADTQYF.

Of note for this clonotype: Its ends do not fully match the called genes, so a read error is possible. The chain is built from TRBV6-6 and TRBJ2-1, with 10 positions matching TRBD1. This CDR3 region has 15 residues. From germline, CDR1 is MNHNY and CDR2 SVGAGI (reference sequence). This CDR3 reads CTSSPPGQGSNERFF. The CDR3 nucleotides are TGTACCAGCAGTCCCCCGGGACAGGGGTCTAATGAGCGGTTCTTC.

The V gene is TRBV7-3, the J gene TRBJ2-1; 7 nucleotides agree with TRBD2. The CDR3 runs 13 residues. V was pared by 4 bases and J by 7 bases, with 4 bases of the junction left unmatched. From germline, CDR1 is SGHTA and CDR2 FQGTGA. Here the CDR3 reads CASSYQGGNEQFF. The CDR3 DNA follows: TGTGCCAGCAGCTATCAGGGAGGGAATGAGCAGTTCTTC.

The chain couples TRBV9 to TRBJ1-1; D call uncertain. V was shortened by 4 bases and J by 0 bases, with 13 bases between the two germline ends. Germline V lookup: CDR1 SGDLS, CDR2 YYNGEE. This CDR3 region has 15 residues. CDR3 nucleotide sequence: TGTGCCAGCAGCCCAGACGGGAGCCTGAACACTGAAGCTTTCTTT. This encodes CASSPDGSLNTEAFF.

Ten or more counts support this clonotype. A much larger clone differs from this one at a single base, so this may be a read error. The rearrangement links TRBV7-2 to TRBJ2-1; D is uncertain. This CDR3 comprises 12 residues. V was cut by 1 base and J by 13 bases, with 11 bases left in between. CDR1 and CDR2 (germline): SGHTA, FQGNSA. CDR3 sequence reads: CASSLVGSVQFF. The CDR3 DNA follows: TGTGCCAGCAGCTTAGTAGGGTCAGTCCAGTTCTTC.

Note on this clonotype: An end of the junction differs from the germline gene, which may be a read error. V is TRBV3-1 and J is TRBJ1-4; D is unclear. Germline CDR1 reads LGHDT; CDR2 reads YNNKEL (reference sequence). The CDR3 extends over 14 amino acids. CDR3 bases: TGCGCCAGCAGCGCTCGGGAACGTGGTGAAAAACTGTTTTTT. Its protein is CASSARERGEKLFF.

The chain employs TRBV10-3 and TRBJ1-4; D might be TRBD1 (5 bases). From germline, CDR1 is ENHRY and CDR2 SYGVKD. V was trimmed by 2 bases and J by 7 bases, leaving 11 bases between them. The CDR3 is 14 residues long. The DNA of the CDR3 is TGTGCCATCAGTGAGGGGGGATTCTCTGAAAAACTGTTTTTT. This translates into CAISEGGFSEKLFF.

The CDR3 DNA follows: TGTGCCAGCAGCATATCCGGGACATCTCCTACCGAGCAGTACTTC. This gives the protein CASSISGTSPTEQYF. This chain links TRBV7-2 with TRBJ2-5; a possible D gene is TRBD1 (6 bases). The J call may be in error: the DNA end matches TRBJ2-7 better. Germline V gene sequence: CDR1 SGHTA, CDR2 FQGNSA. This CDR3 spans 15 amino acids.

This clonotype was counted many times. The chain joins TRBV15 to TRBJ1-2; no firm D call. Germline V lookup: CDR1 LNHNV, CDR2 YYDKDF (reference sequence). V shed 1 base and J shed 4 bases, with 7 bases lying between them. The CDR3 is 13 amino acids. CDR3 in amino acids: CATSRGTAYGYTF. In nucleotides, the CDR3 is TGTGCCACCAGCAGAGGAACAGCCTATGGCTACACCTTC.

In DNA, the CDR3 is TGTGCCAGCAGTGATCCACTAGCGGGAGAAAATGAGCAGTTCTTC. It is translated as CASSDPLAGENEQFF. This chain uses TRBV25-1 with TRBJ2-1; 11 bases fit TRBD2. Germline V lookup: CDR1 MGHDK, CDR2 SYGVNS. Unmatched junction bases numbered 5, after V lost 3 bases and J lost 7 bases. CDR3 length: 15 amino acids.

This clonotype was observed at least ten times. V usage is TRBV3-1 and J usage is TRBJ2-7, with 7 bases fitting TRBD2. This CDR3 spans 15 amino acids. The V gene's germline CDR1 is LGHDT and CDR2 YNNKEL (reference sequence). J lost 2 bases, V lost 4 bases, and 8 bases had no gene match. CDR3 nucleotides: TGTGCCAGCAGCCTCTTAGCGGGTGACACCTACGAGCAGTACTTC. Translating gives CASSLLAGDTYEQYF.

The chain is built from TRBV5-1 and TRBJ1-4; possible D gene TRBD1, 6 bases. The CDR3 consists of 15 residues. Germline CDR1 SGHRS, CDR2 YFSETQ. Trimming removed 4 bases from V and 3 bases from J, with 13 bases in between. This CDR3 is CASSPWGAPNEKLFF. In nucleotides, the CDR3 is TGCGCCAGCAGCCCTTGGGGGGCCCCTAATGAAAAACTGTTTTTT.

This clonotype was observed many times. The V and J genes are TRBV7-2 and TRBJ2-5; D may be TRBD2 (5 bases). The CDR3 extends over 14 amino acids. Looked up from germline, CDR1 is SGHTA and CDR2 is FQGNSA. V was trimmed by 1 base and J by 4 bases, leaving 10 bases between them. The CDR3, as DNA: TGTGCCAGCAGCTTAGGAGGGTATGGAGAGACCCAGTACTTC. This codes for CASSLGGYGETQYF. Supplemented by reference TRBV7-2 and TRBJ2-5, the full variable domain reads GAGVSQSPSNKVTEKGKDVELRCDPISGHTALYWYRQSLGQGLEFLIYFQGNSAPDKSGLPSDRFSAERTGGSVSTLTIQRTQQEDSAVYLCASSLGGYGETQYFGPGTRLLVL.

This clonotype was picked up a small number of times. With a much larger clone just one base away, this may be a read error. This chain joins TRBV11-2 and TRBJ2-7; 8 positions agree with TRBD1. Germline trimming cut 4 bases from V and 3 bases from J; bases unmatched to any gene: 5. CDR3 size: 14 residues. The V gene's germline CDR1 is SGHAT and CDR2 FQNNGV. CDR3 bases: TGTGCCAGCAGCTGGGACAGGTCCTACTACGAGCAGTACTTC. It translates to CASSWDRSYYEQYF.

The rearrangement links TRBV29-1 to TRBJ1-1; a weak D match, TRBD1 (6 bases). Trimming left V 4 bases short and J 2 bases short, with 14 bases between. This CDR3 spans 14 amino acids. CDR1 and CDR2 from the germline V gene are SQVTM and ANQGSEA. CDR3 protein: CSVGGLTGNTEAFF. The CDR3 DNA reads as TGCAGCGTTGGGGGGCTGACAGGAAACACTGAAGCTTTCTTT.

Ten or more counts support this clonotype. The chain links TRBV30 to TRBJ2-7; maybe TRBD1 (5 bases). Per germline, CDR1 GTSNPN and CDR2 SVGIG (reference sequence). With 1 base removed from V and 3 bases from J, the gap between germline ends came to 7 bases. This CDR3 is built from 12 residues. CDR3 sequence reads: CAWSATGYEQYF. The CDR3 DNA reads TGTGCCTGGAGTGCAACAGGCTACGAGCAGTACTTC. The variable domain in full, completed from reference TRBV30 and TRBJ2-7, reads SQTIHQWPATLVQPVGSPLSLECTVEGTSNPNLYWYRQAAGRGLQLLFYSVGIGQISSEVPQNLSASRPQDRQFILSSKKLLLSDSGFYLCAWSATGYEQYFGPGTRLTVT.

On this clonotype: One base away lies a much larger clone, so this may be a sequencing read error. V is TRBV6-5 and J is TRBJ2-5, with D possibly matching TRBD2 (6 bases). The DNA end lines up better with TRBJ2-7; the J call may be wrong. From germline, CDR1 is MNHEY and CDR2 SVGAGI. This CDR3 is built from 15 residues. CDR3 coding DNA: TGTGCCAGCAGTTGGGGGAGGAGTATAACCTACGAGCAGTACTTC. Translating gives CASSWGRSITYEQYF.

The chain is built from TRBV9 and TRBJ1-2; D unresolved. From germline, CDR1 is SGDLS and CDR2 YYNGEE. V was trimmed by 2 bases and J by 2 bases, leaving 10 bases between them. CDR3 size: 14 residues. CDR3 loop: CASSVSGENYGYTF. DNA for the CDR3: TGTGCCAGCAGCGTCTCAGGCGAGAACTATGGCTACACCTTC.

This clonotype was detected only a few times. V and J are TRBV12-3 or TRBV12-4 and TRBJ1-6; no clear D. The CDR3 has 18 residues. Trimming took off 0 bases at V and 4 bases at J, with 16 bases between the two ends. This CDR3 is CASSLARGRTRYNSPLHF. CDR3 in DNA: TGTGCCAGCAGTTTAGCGCGGGGAAGGACCAGGTATAATTCACCCCTCCACTTT.

This clonotype was counted at least ten times. The chain couples TRBV20-1 to TRBJ2-3; tentative D call: TRBD1 (6 bases). The V gene's germline CDR1 is DFQATT and CDR2 SNEGSKA (reference sequence). V lost 5 bases to trimming and J lost 3 bases, with 6 bases between them. This CDR3 comprises 11 residues. The CDR3 sequence is CSAQGTDTQYF. The CDR3 DNA is TGCAGTGCTCAGGGGACAGATACGCAGTATTTT.

The CDR3 loop is CASSPGQGVIYEQYF. In DNA, the CDR3 is TGTGCCAGCTCACCCGGACAGGGGGTAATCTACGAGCAGTACTTC. The chain combines TRBV12-3 or TRBV12-4 with TRBJ2-4; 10 bases match TRBD1. The end of the DNA fits TRBJ2-7 better, so the J call may be wrong. The CDR3 covers 15 residues.